These 28 T cell receptor beta chains originate from one sample sequenced in a study of metastatic and nonmetastatic thyroid tumors. TCRdb re-clonotyped the PCR reads through MiXCR. The top ten clones hold more than 2.5% of a sample with roughly 20,000 clones, roughly 18% of them seen once. Thyroid surgery took place with no prior treatment in any patient. Material: adjacent normal tissue. Receptors originate from a male donor with papillary thyroid cancer or a benign thyroid nodule (not recorded which). Some clones in this sample may be carry-over from other donors' samples.

This clone was counted at least ten times. The chain links TRBV11-2 to TRBJ2-7; no definite D call. In germline, CDR1 is SGHAT, CDR2 FQNNGV. CDR3 size: 11 residues. The V end was cut by 2 bases, the J end by 6 bases, with 5 bases between. CDR3 nucleotide sequence: TGTGCCAGCAGCTTACTGGTCGAGCAGTACTTC. Its translation is CASSLLVEQYF.

By frequency in the sample, this clone is medium-sized. The chain couples TRBV7-2 to TRBJ2-7; 16 positions agree with TRBD2. Germline CDR1 is SGHTA and CDR2 is FQGNSA. The trim removed 4 bases at V and 7 bases at J, leaving 13 bases unmatched. CDR3 size: 18 residues. The chain's CDR3 is CASSSHHPGTSGGGEQYV. The CDR3 nucleotides read TGTGCCAGCAGCTCACACCATCCGGGGACTAGCGGGGGGGGTGAGCAGTACGTC.

Many counts were recorded for this clone. This chain joins TRBV20-1 and TRBJ1-4, with 7 bases identical to TRBD1. Germline V gives CDR1 DFQATT, CDR2 SNEGSKA (reference sequence). The CDR3 spans 15 residues. Trimming removed 4 bases from V and 4 bases from J; junction bases left unmatched: 9. The CDR3 DNA reads as TGCAGTGCTAACTCTAGGGGGCAGCTTAATGAAAAACTGTTTTTT. Translation: CSANSRGQLNEKLFF.

This clone was counted at least ten times. The chain employs TRBV11-2 and TRBJ1-5; no reliable D call. This CDR3 region has 13 residues. Trimming removed 1 base at V and 6 bases at J, with 7 bases between. Per germline, CDR1 SGHAT and CDR2 FQNNGV. CDR3 sequence (DNA): TGTGCCAGCAGCTTAGGCGGTGGTCAGCCCCAGCATTTT. Translated: CASSLGGGQPQHF.

By sample fraction, this clone is medium-sized. The chain recombines TRBV6-1 with TRBJ1-1; TRBD1 matches at 8 bases. Trimming cost V 8 bases and J 7 bases; bases outside gene matches: 6. The germline CDR1 and CDR2 sequences are MNHNS and SASEGT. The CDR3 is 12 amino acids. In nucleotides, the CDR3 is TGTGCCAGCTCCGCACAGGGGGTTGAAGCTTTCTTT. Translation gives CASSAQGVEAFF.

This clone was found many times. This rearrangement joins TRBV6-2 or TRBV6-3 to TRBJ2-5; TRBD2 agrees at 9 bases. The germline V gene has CDR1 MNHEY and CDR2 SVGEGT. CDR3 length equals 15 residues. V shed 6 bases, J shed 1 base, and the junction held 6 bases outside the gene matches. CDR3 nucleotides: TGTGCCAGCAGCCTCGGACTAGCGATCCAAGAGACCCAGTACTTC. It encodes CASSLGLAIQETQYF.

Remarks on this clone: A junction boundary mismatches the germline segment, possibly from a read error. The rearrangement uses TRBV7-8 and TRBJ1-2; D is perhaps TRBD1 (6 bases). CDR1 and CDR2 from the germline V gene are SGHVS and FQNEAQ. The CDR3 has 15 residues. CDR3 loop: CSSSIGQRLNYGYTF. The CDR3 DNA reads TGTTCCAGCAGCATCGGACAGAGACTCAACTATGGCTACACCTTC. Using reference TRBV7-8 and TRBJ1-2 for the parts outside the CDR3, the full variable domain is GAGVSQSPRYKVAKRGQDVALRCDPISGHVSLFWYQQALGQGPEFLTYFQNEAQLDKSGLPSDRFFAERPEGSVSTLKIQRTQQEDSAVYLCSSSIGQRLNYGYTFGSGTRLTVV.

This clone has ten or more counts. V is TRBV11-2 and J is TRBJ2-6; D remains unclear. Trimming took 2 bases from V and 0 from J, leaving 8 bases between them. The CDR3 runs to 16 residues. Germline loops: CDR1 SGHAT, CDR2 FQNNGV. The CDR3 loop is CASSLPRSSGANVLTF. CDR3 DNA: TGTGCCAGCAGCTTACCTCGGTCCTCTGGGGCCAACGTCCTGACTTTC.

There are many counts of this clone. CDR3 region: CATSRDVVAGELFF. The CDR3 nucleotides are TGTGCCACCAGCAGAGATGTAGTTGCCGGGGAGCTGTTTTTT. The chain employs TRBV15 and TRBJ2-2; D uncertain. This CDR3 has 14 amino acids. Between the trimmed V and J ends, which lost 0 bases and 6 bases, there was a span of 8 bases. Per the germline V gene, CDR1 is LNHNV and CDR2 is YYDKDF (reference sequence).

In its sample, this clone was seen many times. This chain uses TRBV3-1 with TRBJ2-7; 7 bases are a match to TRBD1. V lost 3 bases, J lost 6 bases, and 8 bases stayed unmatched. Per germline, CDR1 LGHDT and CDR2 YNNKEL (reference sequence). The CDR3 runs 14 residues. The DNA of the CDR3 is TGTGCCAGCAGCCAGTCTACAGGGGCGAGCGAGCAGTACGTC. It is translated as CASSQSTGASEQYV.

This clone has ten or more counts. This may be a read error: a much more frequent sequence differs by one nucleotide. The chain carries TRBV20-1 and TRBJ2-1; the D gene is possibly TRBD2 (6 bases). Between the trimmed V and J ends, which lost 6 bases and 9 bases, there was a span of 21 bases. Germline V gene lookup returns CDR1 DFQATT and CDR2 SNEGSKA (reference sequence). The CDR3 is made up of 14 amino acids. CDR3 in amino acids: CSATFSRGNSEQFF. The CDR3, as DNA: TGCAGTGCAACATTTTCGCGGGGAAACAGTGAGCAGTTCTTC.

The V call is TRBV11-2, the J call TRBJ2-3; 13 bases line up with TRBD2. CDR1 SGHAT and CDR2 FQNNGV come from the germline V gene. The J segment lost 1 base and the V segment lost 0 bases, leaving 7 bases of the junction unmatched. The CDR3 spans 19 residues. The CDR3 region is CASSLDRGGLAGGTDTQYF. Here the CDR3 DNA reads TGTGCCAGCAGCTTAGATCGGGGTGGACTAGCGGGGGGCACAGATACGCAGTATTTT.

As to this clone: Since the CDR3 does not end with the conserved phenylalanine or tryptophan, this likely comes from a read error. This chain joins TRBV27 and TRBJ2-3; D unclear. The CDR3 has 17 amino acids. Germline V gene lookup returns CDR1 MNHEY and CDR2 SMNVEV (reference sequence). Trimming took 7 bases from V and 4 from J, leaving 24 bases between them. The CDR3 sequence: CASIPTVWREASDTQYI. The DNA of the CDR3 is TGTGCCAGCATTCCTACGGTTTGGCGTGAGGCGTCAGATACGCAGTATATT.

This clone was counted only a few times. The chain links TRBV28 to TRBJ1-1; TRBD1 is a possible D gene (5 bases). Germline CDR1 reads MDHEN; CDR2 reads SYDVKM. The V gene lost 3 bases and the J gene lost 0 bases, with 11 bases spanning the gap. This CDR3 spans 15 amino acids. CDR3: CASSLQTEMNTEAFF. The DNA of the CDR3 is TGTGCCAGCAGTTTGCAGACAGAGATGAACACTGAAGCTTTCTTT. Complete variable domain (other parts from reference TRBV28 and TRBJ1-1): DVKVTQSSRYLVKRTGEKVFLECVQDMDHENMFWYRQDPGLGLRLIYFSYDVKMKEKGDIPEGYSVSREKKERFSLILESASTNQTSMYLCASSLQTEMNTEAFFGQGTRLTVV.

This clone was detected many times. V usage is TRBV12-3 or TRBV12-4 and J usage is TRBJ1-4; no reliable D call. The ends were cut back, 1 base at V and 3 bases at J, with 6 bases in the middle. The CDR3 is 14 residues long. Here the CDR3 DNA reads TGTGCCAGCAGTTTAGGGACCCCTAATGAAAAACTGTTTTTT. Translated: CASSLGTPNEKLFF.

This clone was observed at least ten times. V is TRBV5-1 and J is TRBJ2-3; no clear D gene. Germline CDR1 and CDR2: SGHRS and YFSETQ. Trimming removed 2 bases from V and 3 bases from J, with 4 bases in between. The CDR3 spans 12 residues. CDR3 DNA: TGCGCCAGCAGCTTCACTACAGATACGCAGTATTTT. Translated: CASSFTTDTQYF.

This clone has ten or more counts. V is TRBV2 and J is TRBJ2-3, with 7 bases matching TRBD2. CDR3 size: 11 residues. Germline V lookup: CDR1 SNHLY, CDR2 FYNNEI. J lost 6 bases, V lost 7 bases, and 1 base had no gene match. This chain's CDR3 is CASKLADTQYF. CDR3 in DNA: TGTGCCAGCAAACTAGCGGATACGCAGTATTTT.

This clone occurred a few times. The CDR3 reads CASTGCMSAQYV. CDR3 in DNA: TGTGCCAGCACCGGGTGTATGAGCGCGCAGTACGTC. The chain combines TRBV28 with TRBJ2-7, with D unresolved. There are 12 residues in the CDR3. Between the trimmed V and J ends, which lost 7 bases and 9 bases, there was a span of 16 bases. Germline CDR1 is MDHEN and CDR2 is SYDVKM.

This clone has at least ten counts. The V gene is TRBV18, the J gene TRBJ1-4; 7 nucleotides line up with TRBD1. J was trimmed by 3 bases and V by 6 bases; bases with no gene match: 4. Per the germline V gene, CDR1 is KGHSH and CDR2 is LQKENI. This CDR3 spans 14 amino acids. The CDR3 coding sequence is TGTGCCAGCTCGCGGGACAGTTCTAATGAAAAACTGTTTTTT. It translates to CASSRDSSNEKLFF.

A word on this clone: Sequence at one end of the junction differs from germline and may be a read error. Here the CDR3 reads CSARVGSALNTVELFF. The CDR3 DNA reads TGCAGTGCTAGAGTCGGTAGCGCCCTGAACACCGTGGAGCTGTTTTTT. The J gene is TRBJ2-2, the V gene TRBV20-1; maybe TRBD2 (5 bases). The CDR3 has 16 amino acids. Germline lookup yields CDR1 DFQATT and CDR2 SNEGSKA (reference sequence).

About this clone itself: Given a much more abundant clone one base away, this may be a read error. The chain recombines TRBV7-9 with TRBJ2-5; D gene uncertain. Germline CDR1 SEHNR, CDR2 FQNEAQ (reference sequence). CDR3 length equals 15 residues. Trimming took 5 bases from V and 4 from J, leaving 17 bases between them. CDR3 DNA: TGTGCCAGCAGCGCGCGGATGGACGCCAGAGAGACCCAGTACTTC. It yields the protein CASSARMDARETQYF.

This clone is deemed medium-sized (0.01 to 0.1%). The rearrangement uses TRBV28 and TRBJ2-7; 9 bases match TRBD1. This CDR3 spans 14 amino acids. V lost 2 bases, J lost 5 bases, and 4 bases stayed unmatched. The germline CDR1 and CDR2 sequences are MDHEN and SYDVKM. The CDR3 DNA reads TGTGCCAGCAGTTTAGGGACAGGGACTAACGAGCAGTACTTC. This codes for CASSLGTGTNEQYF.

This clone showed up many times. This chain links TRBV20-1 with TRBJ1-2; D is unresolved. CDR3 length: 8 amino acids. Between the trimmed V and J ends, which lost 7 bases and 6 bases, there was a span of 3 bases. CDR1 and CDR2 from the germline V gene are DFQATT and SNEGSKA (reference sequence). In DNA, the CDR3 is TGCAGTGAGGATGGCTACACCTTC. Residues: CSEDGYTF.

This clone was seen at least ten times. The chain links TRBV11-2 to TRBJ1-4, with 8 bases fitting TRBD1. Trimming cost V 5 bases and J 6 bases; bases outside gene matches: 11. CDR1 and CDR2 from the germline V gene are SGHAT and FQNNGV. The CDR3 runs to 16 residues. The CDR3 region is CASSPNLRGRDEKLFF. In nucleotides, the CDR3 is TGTGCCAGCAGCCCGAACCTCAGGGGGCGGGATGAAAAACTGTTTTTT. The entire variable domain, with the rest obtained from reference TRBV11-2 and TRBJ1-4, is as follows: EAGVAQSPRYKIIEKRQSVAFWCNPISGHATLYWYQQILGQGPKLLIQFQNNGVVDDSQLPKDRFSAERLKGVDSTLKIQPAKLEDSAVYLCASSPNLRGRDEKLFFGSGTQLSVL.

This clone was seen ten or more times. V is TRBV28 and J is TRBJ2-5; no clear D gene. V was clipped by 2 bases and J by 1 base, with 14 bases between them. Per the germline V gene, CDR1 is MDHEN and CDR2 is SYDVKM. This CDR3 region has 16 residues. CDR3 in amino acids: CASSLTAATSQETQYF. Written as DNA, the CDR3 is TGTGCCAGCAGTTTAACGGCAGCCACTTCCCAAGAGACCCAGTACTTC.

This clone was counted ten times or more. The chain links TRBV4-3 to TRBJ1-2; no clear D. Trimming took 4 bases from V and 0 from J, leaving 9 bases between them. The CDR3 length is 14 residues. CDR1 and CDR2 (germline): LGHNA, YSLEER. The CDR3 DNA is TGCGCCAGCAGCCTGGACCGAGCTAACTATGGCTACACCTTC. This sequence encodes CASSLDRANYGYTF.

Comments on this clone: Mismatch with germline at one junction end may stem from a read error. The rearrangement links TRBV18 to TRBJ2-3, with 9 bases matching TRBD1. The CDR3 sequence is 14 residues long. Germline V gene data show CDR1 as KGHSH and CDR2 as LQKENI. The DNA of the CDR3 is TGTGCCAGCTCTCCGACAGGGGGACCAGATACGCAGAATTTT. This translates into CASSPTGGPDTQNF.

The chain uses TRBV6-1 and TRBJ2-7; 7 bases agree with TRBD1. Germline CDR1 and CDR2: MNHNS and SASEGT. The CDR3 covers 16 residues. With 6 bases clipped from V and 6 bases from J, the junction kept 17 bases outside the gene matches. CDR3 in amino acids: CASSPRPPGQKTEQYF. The CDR3 DNA follows: TGTGCCAGCAGCCCCAGGCCCCCGGGACAGAAAACCGAGCAGTACTTC.